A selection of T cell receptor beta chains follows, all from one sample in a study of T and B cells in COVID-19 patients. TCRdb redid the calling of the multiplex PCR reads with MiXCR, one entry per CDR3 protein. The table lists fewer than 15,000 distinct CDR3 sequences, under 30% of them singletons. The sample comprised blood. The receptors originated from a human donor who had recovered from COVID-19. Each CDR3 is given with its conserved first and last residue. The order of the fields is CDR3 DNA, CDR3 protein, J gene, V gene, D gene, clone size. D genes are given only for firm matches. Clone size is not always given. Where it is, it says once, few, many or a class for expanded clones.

TGTGCCAGCAGCTTCTTAATAGGGGGGGGGAACATTCAGTACTTC | CASSFLIGGGNIQYF | TRBJ2-4 | TRBV13 | . | .
TGTGCCAGCAGTTCTGCTCTTCGGTTTGAGCAGTTCTTC | CASSSALRFEQFF | TRBJ2-1 | TRBV27 | . | medium-sized
TGTGCCAGCAGCTTCGGGGGGACCTACGAGCAGTACTTC | CASSFGGTYEQYF | TRBJ2-7 | TRBV11-1 | TRBD2 | few
TGTGCCTGGATCCCGGGCAGGAACTATGGCTACACCTTC | CAWIPGRNYGYTF | TRBJ1-2 | TRBV30 | . | .
TGTGCCAGCAGAAAGGGACAGGGGTCTGAAAAACTGTTTTTT | CASRKGQGSEKLFF | TRBJ1-4 | TRBV6-5 | TRBD1 | .
TGTGCCAGCGGGGACAGCTACAATGAGCAGTTCTTC | CASGDSYNEQFF | TRBJ2-1 | TRBV6-6 | TRBD1 | many
TGTGCCAGTAGGAAATCCCGTGAGCAGTTCTTC | CASRKSREQFF | TRBJ2-1 | TRBV19 | . | medium-sized
TGTGCCAGCAGTTTATTTCTAGCGGGGGGGATCACAGATACGCAGTATTTT | CASSLFLAGGITDTQYF | TRBJ2-3 | TRBV27 | TRBD2 | few
TGTGCCAGCACTTCAGGGCGAGCGACCTATAATTCACCCCTCCACTTT | CASTSGRATYNSPLHF | TRBJ1-6 | TRBV28 | . | .
TGTGCCAGCAGTCGCCAGGCGGGCTACGAGCAGTACTTC | CASSRQAGYEQYF | TRBJ2-7 | TRBV27 | . | few
TGTGCCAGTAGTGTCATATCTAGCACAGATACGCAGTATTTT | CASSVISSTDTQYF | TRBJ2-3 | TRBV19 | . | medium-sized
TGTGCCAGCAGTTACTCTCTGGGAATTCGGACTGAAGCTTTCTTT | CASSYSLGIRTEAFF | TRBJ1-1 | TRBV6-5 | . | .
TGTGCCAGCAGCACCCCCGGGTTCGGCTCCTACGAGCAGTACTTC | CASSTPGFGSYEQYF | TRBJ2-7 | TRBV27 | . | .
TGTGCCAGCAGCTTGGGAGGGGGCGCGGAGACCCAGTACTTC | CASSLGGGAETQYF | TRBJ2-5 | TRBV5-6 | TRBD1 | medium-sized
TGTGCCAGCAGTTACGGACACTTAAAGACCCACGAGCAGTACTTC | CASSYGHLKTHEQYF | TRBJ2-7 | TRBV6-5 | . | medium-sized
TGTGCCAGCAGGCGCGTACCTGGGACTTCTCACACAGATACGCAGTATTTT | CASRRVPGTSHTDTQYF | TRBJ2-3 | TRBV6-5 | . | medium-sized
TGTACCAGCAGCTTGGTTACGGGAGCCAGCACAGATACGCAGTATTTT | CTSSLVTGASTDTQYF | TRBJ2-3 | TRBV5-6 | . | .
TGTGCCAGCAGCTTAGTGCCAGGTACCAAAGAGACCCAGTACTTC | CASSLVPGTKETQYF | TRBJ2-5 | TRBV11-1 | . | .
TGTGCCAGCAGTTCAGGGTTTGGGGAGCTGTTTTTT | CASSSGFGELFF | TRBJ2-2 | TRBV6-5 | . | medium-sized
TGTGCCACCAACCTTGGCCCAGGGGCTGGGGCCAACGTCCTGACTTTC | CATNLGPGAGANVLTF | TRBJ2-6 | TRBV6-2/TRBV6-3 | . | .
TGCAGCGTTTCTAGGGGAGACTATGGCTACACCTTC | CSVSRGDYGYTF | TRBJ1-2 | TRBV29-1 | . | few
TGTGCCAGCAGCTTCAGACAGATGAACACTGAAGCTTTCTTT | CASSFRQMNTEAFF | TRBJ1-1 | TRBV5-5 | . | few
TGTGCCAGCAGCCCCGTAAGTGGATTCCTCACGTACGAGCAGTACTTC | CASSPVSGFLTYEQYF | TRBJ2-7 | TRBV6-1 | . | few
TGCAGCGTTGAACGGGGACAGGGGGCCTACGAGCAGTACTTC | CSVERGQGAYEQYF | TRBJ2-7 | TRBV29-1 | TRBD1 | .
TGCAGTGCTAGAGAAGGGGGTGTCGGGGAGCTGTTTTTT | CSAREGGVGELFF | TRBJ2-2 | TRBV20-1 | . | few